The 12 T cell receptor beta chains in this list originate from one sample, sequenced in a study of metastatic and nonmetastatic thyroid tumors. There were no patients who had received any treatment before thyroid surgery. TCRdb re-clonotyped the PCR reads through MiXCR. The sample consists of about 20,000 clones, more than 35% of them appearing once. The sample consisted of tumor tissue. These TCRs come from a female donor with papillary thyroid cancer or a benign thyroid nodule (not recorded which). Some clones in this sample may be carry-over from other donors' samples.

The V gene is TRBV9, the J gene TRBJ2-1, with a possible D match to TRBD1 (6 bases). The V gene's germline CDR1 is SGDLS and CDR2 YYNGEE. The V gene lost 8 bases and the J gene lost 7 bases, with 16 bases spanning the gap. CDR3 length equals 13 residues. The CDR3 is CASMGALGNEQFF. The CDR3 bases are TGTGCCAGTATGGGGGCCTTGGGTAATGAGCAGTTCTTC. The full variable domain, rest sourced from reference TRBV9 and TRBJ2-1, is DSGVTQTPKHLITATGQRVTLRCSPRSGDLSVYWYQQSLDQGLQFLIQYYNGEERAKGNILERFSAQQFPDLHSELNLSSLELGDSALYFCASMGALGNEQFFGPGTRLTVL.

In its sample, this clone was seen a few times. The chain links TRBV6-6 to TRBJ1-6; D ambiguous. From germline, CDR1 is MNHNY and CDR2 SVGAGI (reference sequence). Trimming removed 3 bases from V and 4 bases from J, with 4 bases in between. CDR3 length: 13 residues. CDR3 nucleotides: TGTGCCAGCAGTTATGGATATAATTCACCCCTCCACTTT. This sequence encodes CASSYGYNSPLHF.

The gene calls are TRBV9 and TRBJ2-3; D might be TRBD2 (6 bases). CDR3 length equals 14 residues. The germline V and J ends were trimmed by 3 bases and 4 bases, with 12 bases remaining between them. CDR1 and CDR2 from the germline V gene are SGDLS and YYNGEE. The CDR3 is CASSESGVADTQYF. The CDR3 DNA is TGTGCCAGCAGCGAGTCGGGGGTGGCAGATACGCAGTATTTT.

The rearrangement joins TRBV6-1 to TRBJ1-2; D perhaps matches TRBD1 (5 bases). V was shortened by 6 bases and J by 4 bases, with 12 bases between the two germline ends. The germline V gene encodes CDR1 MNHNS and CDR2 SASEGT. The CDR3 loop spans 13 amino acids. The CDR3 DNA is TGTGCCAGCAGCCTCCGGGACGGCTATGGCTACACCTTC. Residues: CASSLRDGYGYTF.

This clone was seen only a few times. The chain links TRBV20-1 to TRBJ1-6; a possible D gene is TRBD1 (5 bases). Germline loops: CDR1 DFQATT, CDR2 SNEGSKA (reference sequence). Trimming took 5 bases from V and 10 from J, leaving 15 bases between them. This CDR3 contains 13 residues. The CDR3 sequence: CSASQQESSPLHF. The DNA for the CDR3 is TGCAGTGCTTCCCAACAGGAATCCTCACCCCTCCACTTT.

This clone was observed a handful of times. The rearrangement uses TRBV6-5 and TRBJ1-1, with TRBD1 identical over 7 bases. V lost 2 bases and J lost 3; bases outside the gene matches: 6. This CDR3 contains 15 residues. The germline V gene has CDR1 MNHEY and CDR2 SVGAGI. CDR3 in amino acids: CASSYRTTGYTEAFF. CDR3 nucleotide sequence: TGTGCCAGCAGTTACCGGACGACAGGGTACACTGAAGCTTTCTTT.

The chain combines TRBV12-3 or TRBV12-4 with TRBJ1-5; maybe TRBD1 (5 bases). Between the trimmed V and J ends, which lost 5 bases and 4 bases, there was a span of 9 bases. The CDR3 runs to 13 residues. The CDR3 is CASSPRGNQPQHF. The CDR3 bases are TGTGCCAGCAGTCCAAGGGGAAATCAGCCCCAGCATTTT.

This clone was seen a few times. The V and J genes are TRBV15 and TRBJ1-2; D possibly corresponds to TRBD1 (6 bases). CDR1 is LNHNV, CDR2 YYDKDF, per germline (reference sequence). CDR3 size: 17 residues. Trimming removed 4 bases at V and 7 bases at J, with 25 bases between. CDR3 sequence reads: CATSKVRLLRGGGGYTF. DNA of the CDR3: TGTGCCACCAGCAAAGTTCGCCTACTTAGGGGGGGTGGTGGCTACACCTTC. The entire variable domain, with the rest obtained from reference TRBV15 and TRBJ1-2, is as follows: DAMVIQNPRYQVTQFGKPVTLSCSQTLNHNVMYWYQQKSSQAPKLLFHYYDKDFNNEADTPDNFQSRRPNTSFCFLDIRSPGLGDTAMYLCATSKVRLLRGGGGYTFGSGTRLTVV.

The CDR3: CASSLVMPGQRNLNTEAFF. CDR3 nucleotides: TGTGCCAGCAGCTTAGTGATGCCGGGACAGAGAAACCTGAACACTGAAGCTTTCTTT. The chain employs TRBV11-2 and TRBJ1-1; 7 bases agree with TRBD1. Germline CDR1 and CDR2: SGHAT and FQNNGV. With 1 base clipped from V and 0 bases from J, the junction kept 14 bases outside the gene matches. This CDR3 is 19 amino acids long.

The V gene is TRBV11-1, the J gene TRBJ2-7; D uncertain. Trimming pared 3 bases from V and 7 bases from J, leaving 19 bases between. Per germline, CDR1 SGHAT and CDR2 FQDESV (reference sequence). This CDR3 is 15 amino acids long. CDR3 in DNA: TGTGCCAGCAGCTTGGTGCCAGCCGGATTCAGGGAGCAGTACTTC. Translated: CASSLVPAGFREQYF.

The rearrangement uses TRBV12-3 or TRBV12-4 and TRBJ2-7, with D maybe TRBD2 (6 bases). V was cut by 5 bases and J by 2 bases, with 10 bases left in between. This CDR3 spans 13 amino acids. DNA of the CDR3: TGTGCCAGCAGTATTAGCGGTACCTACGAGCAGTACTTC. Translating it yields CASSISGTYEQYF.

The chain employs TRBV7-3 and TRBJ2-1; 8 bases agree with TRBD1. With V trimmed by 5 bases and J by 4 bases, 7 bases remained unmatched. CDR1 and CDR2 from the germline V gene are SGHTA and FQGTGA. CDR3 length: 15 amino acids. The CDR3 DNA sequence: TGTGCCAGCAGCCCCAACAGGGGGGCGTACAATGAGCAGTTCTTC. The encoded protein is CASSPNRGAYNEQFF.